One and the same sample provided the 9 T cell receptor beta chains below, sequenced in a study of T cell responses to AZD1222 COVID-19 vaccine. The table came from immunoSEQ multiplex PCR; TCRdb's copy has only in-frame clones and leaves some out. The profile shows around 88,000 clones, roughly 86% of them singletons. Material: peripheral blood, obtained on day 0 of MenACWY control vaccination. The receptors stem from an adult in good health.

Worth noting for this clone: Other DNA sequences in this sample translate to the same CDR3. This chain uses TRBV29-1 with TRBJ1-5; 7 bases agree with TRBD1. Germline V gives CDR1 SQVTM, CDR2 ANQGSEA. The V gene end was trimmed by 6 bases and the J gene end by 0 bases; junction bases not matched to a gene: 5. There are 14 residues in the CDR3. CDR3 residues: CSVVGTDSNQPQHF. The CDR3 region has the DNA TGCAGCGTGGTGGGGACAGATAGCAATCAGCCCCAGCATTTT.

The V call is TRBV5-4, the J call TRBJ1-2; unclear D gene. The length of the CDR3 is 14 residues. Trimming took off 4 bases at V and 3 bases at J, with 13 bases between the two ends. CDR1 and CDR2 from the germline V gene are SGHNT and YYREEE (reference sequence). The CDR3 reads CASSLTTKDYGYTF. The DNA of the CDR3 is TGTGCCAGCAGCCTCACGACGAAAGACTATGGCTACACCTTC.

This chain connects TRBV9 to TRBJ1-4; tentatively, D is TRBD1 (6 bases). The CDR3 covers 16 residues. From germline, CDR1 is SGDLS and CDR2 YYNGEE. V dropped 3 bases and J dropped 6 bases, with 18 bases sitting between them. The CDR3: CASSGTAGVGDEKLFF. The CDR3 nucleotides are TGTGCCAGCAGCGGAACTGCAGGGGTAGGAGATGAAAAACTGTTTTTT.

This clone has only a few counts. The chain recombines TRBV6-5 with TRBJ1-1; D is perhaps TRBD1 (6 bases). The CDR3 spans 15 residues. Trimming took off 7 bases at V and 1 base at J, with 16 bases between the two ends. The germline V gene has CDR1 MNHEY and CDR2 SVGAGI. The CDR3 here is CASTQTGFWNTEAFF. Written as DNA, the CDR3 is TGTGCCAGCACTCAGACAGGATTTTGGAACACTGAAGCTTTCTTT.

The chain couples TRBV9 to TRBJ2-5; TRBD2 agrees at 10 bases. The germline gives CDR1 SGDLS, CDR2 YYNGEE. The CDR3 sequence is 18 residues long. Germline trimming cut 0 bases from V and 5 bases from J; bases unmatched to any gene: 13. The CDR3 DNA is TGTGCCAGCAGCGTAGCGGCTAGCGGGGGTTCGAGAGCGGAGACCCAGTACTTC. This codes for CASSVAASGGSRAETQYF.

This clone was observed once. The rearrangement joins TRBV15 to TRBJ2-1, with 8 bases matching TRBD1. Looked up from germline, CDR1 is LNHNV and CDR2 is YYDKDF (reference sequence). The CDR3 spans 17 residues. Trimming took 1 base from V and 2 from J; bases not matched to a gene: 7. The CDR3 DNA reads TGTGCCACCAGCAGAGCCTGGGGACAGGACCCCTACAATGAGCAGTTCTTC. Its translation: CATSRAWGQDPYNEQFF.

This clone is medium-sized by share. The chain uses TRBV3-1 (or the pseudogene TRBV3-2) and TRBJ2-7; D is undetermined. The CDR3 is 12 residues long. V lost 1 base, J lost 1 base, and 2 bases lay in between. Germline V gene sequence: CDR1 LGHDT, CDR2 YNNKEL (reference sequence). CDR3 nucleotide sequence: TGTGCCAGCAGCCAAGGTTCCTACGAGCAGTACTTC. Protein product: CASSQGSYEQYF.

This chain uses TRBV6-2 or TRBV6-3 with TRBJ2-1, with D unresolved. Trimming left V 5 bases short and J 8 bases short, with 10 bases between. Germline-derived CDR1 and CDR2 are MNHEY and SVGEGT. The CDR3 totals 12 residues. In DNA, the CDR3 is TGTGCCAGCAGTCCCTGGATGGATGAGCAGTTCTTC. It specifies CASSPWMDEQFF.

The DNA for the CDR3 is TGTGCCTGGGAACAGGGCCCCTACGAGCAGTACTTC. Amino acids: CAWEQGPYEQYF. The chain carries TRBV30 and TRBJ2-7; a weak D match, TRBD1 (6 bases). Trimming left V 5 bases short and J 2 bases short, with 10 bases between. Looked up from germline, CDR1 is GTSNPN and CDR2 is SVGIG (reference sequence). This CDR3 contains 12 residues.